This TCR beta chain was sequenced during a study of T cell repertoires in cytomegalovirus infection. Details on this clonotype: Its antigen is undetermined.

CDR3 length: 16 amino acids. V lost 6 bases, J lost 1 base, and 2 bases stayed unmatched. TCRdb called the reads again in MiXCR, with one record for every CDR3 protein. This table has a few hundred thousand distinct CDR3 sequences, roughly 42% appearing once. The rearrangement joins TRBV12-3 or TRBV12-4 to TRBJ2-5; 16 positions match TRBD2. The sequence derives from a human donor in good health (CMV status not recorded). Some clones in this sample may be carry-over from other donors' samples. Source: cultured PBMCs, taken from culture after CMV antigen stimulation. The DNA of the CDR3 is TGTGCCAGCAGGGGGACTAGCGGGAGGGCCCAAGAGACCCAGTACTTC. Translation gives CASRGTSGRAQETQYF.